These 12 T cell receptor beta chains share one sample of origin, sequenced in a study of blood T cell repertoires in COVID-19. The protocol was immunoSEQ multiplex PCR, while the TCRdb copy is restricted to in-frame clones and leaves out a portion. The sample has 150,000 to 200,000 clones, about 80% seen once. Source material: peripheral blood. The receptors derive from a woman aged 35 to 49 with COVID-19, enrolled during active disease.

J is TRBJ1-1 and V is TRBV10-3; D possibly corresponds to TRBD1 (5 bases). The germline V gene encodes CDR1 ENHRY and CDR2 SYGVKD. Trimming took off 4 bases at V and 0 bases at J, with 9 bases between the two ends. The CDR3 extends over 14 amino acids. As DNA, the CDR3 is TGTGCCATCAGTGGGGGGGTGATGAACACTGAAGCTTTCTTT. Protein product: CAISGGVMNTEAFF.

The gene calls are TRBV18 and TRBJ2-7; 7 bases are shared with TRBD2. V gave up 1 base and J gave up 2 bases; unmatched junction bases: 11. CDR3 size: 17 residues. Per germline, CDR1 KGHSH and CDR2 LQKENI. This CDR3 is CASSPRAGDSQTYEQYF. The CDR3 DNA sequence: TGTGCCAGCTCACCACGGGCGGGGGACTCCCAAACCTACGAGCAGTACTTC. The full variable domain, with the rest looked up from reference TRBV18 and TRBJ2-7, is NAGVMQNPRHLVRRRGQEARLRCSPMKGHSHVYWYRQLPEEGLKFMVYLQKENIIDESGMPKERFSAEFPKEGPSILRIQQVVRGDSAAYFCASSPRAGDSQTYEQYFGPGTRLTVT.

The chain is built from TRBV3-1 (or the pseudogene TRBV3-2) and TRBJ2-1; a possible D gene is TRBD1 (6 bases). Between the trimmed V and J ends, which lost 4 bases and 4 bases, there was a span of 8 bases. Germline V gene data show CDR1 as LGHDT and CDR2 as YNNKEL (reference sequence). The CDR3 length is 13 residues. Written as DNA, the CDR3 is TGTGCCAGCAGCCGGGACACATACAATGAGCAGTTCTTC. This translates into CASSRDTYNEQFF.

This chain connects TRBV6-6 to TRBJ2-2, with 10 bases matching TRBD2. Germline lookup yields CDR1 MNHNY and CDR2 SVGAGI (reference sequence). V lost 6 bases, J lost 6 bases, and 10 bases stayed unmatched. The CDR3 spans 16 residues. The CDR3: CASSNSGRTGSGELFF. The CDR3 DNA follows: TGTGCCAGCAGCAATAGCGGGAGGACCGGATCCGGGGAGCTGTTTTTT.

This sequence joins TRBV9 and TRBJ2-1; D possibly corresponds to TRBD1 (6 bases). The CDR3 length is 16 residues. The germline V gene has CDR1 SGDLS and CDR2 YYNGEE. Trimming took off 0 bases at V and 0 bases at J, with 10 bases between the two ends. As DNA, the CDR3 is TGTGCCAGCAGCGTAGGTACAGGGAACTCCTACAATGAGCAGTTCTTC. Translation gives CASSVGTGNSYNEQFF.

V and J are TRBV28 and TRBJ1-5, with 7 nucleotides matching TRBD1. The CDR3 is 13 residues long. With V trimmed by 5 bases and J by 5 bases, 3 bases remained unmatched. Per the germline V gene, CDR1 is MDHEN and CDR2 is SYDVKM. The CDR3 coding sequence is TGTGCCAGCAGTACGACAGGGTATCAGCCCCAGCATTTT. It is translated as CASSTTGYQPQHF.

The chain uses TRBV27 and TRBJ2-7; 11 bases are shared with TRBD2. V lost 5 bases to trimming and J lost 2 bases; unmatched junction nucleotides: 2. Germline-derived CDR1 and CDR2 are MNHEY and SMNVEV (reference sequence). The CDR3 contains 14 residues. The DNA for the CDR3 is TGTGCCAGCAGTGCTAGCGGGAGGCCCTACGAGCAGTACTTC. It encodes CASSASGRPYEQYF.

A few counts support this clone. The chain couples TRBV14 to TRBJ1-3; D gene uncertain. Germline CDR1 reads SGHDN; CDR2 reads FVKESK. CDR3 length: 12 residues. Trimming shortened V by 4 bases and J by 3 bases, and 4 bases separated the two germline ends. CDR3 loop: CASSPYGNTIYF. For the CDR3, the DNA is TGTGCCAGCAGCCCCTATGGAAACACCATATATTTT.

This clone appeared once. The chain employs TRBV15 and TRBJ2-3; unclear D gene. The germline gives CDR1 LNHNV, CDR2 YYDKDF (reference sequence). This CDR3 spans 14 amino acids. V lost 0 bases, J lost 3 bases, and 7 bases lay in between. The CDR3 nucleotides are TGTGCCACCAGCAGAGACACGCGGACAGATACGCAGTATTTT. Translated: CATSRDTRTDTQYF. Using reference TRBV15 and TRBJ2-3 for the parts outside the CDR3, the full variable domain is DAMVIQNPRYQVTQFGKPVTLSCSQTLNHNVMYWYQQKSSQAPKLLFHYYDKDFNNEADTPDNFQSRRPNTSFCFLDIRSPGLGDTAMYLCATSRDTRTDTQYFGPGTRLTVL.

The rearrangement uses TRBV19 and TRBJ2-3; D is unclear. The CDR3 totals 13 residues. The V end lost 5 bases, the J end lost 3 bases, and 9 bases lay between the germline ends. The germline V gene has CDR1 LNHDA and CDR2 SQIVND (reference sequence). This chain's CDR3 is CASSARLTDTQYF. The CDR3 region has the DNA TGTGCCAGTAGTGCCCGACTTACAGATACGCAGTATTTT.

This chain links TRBV4-1 with TRBJ2-3; maybe TRBD2 (5 bases). CDR3 size: 13 residues. Germline V CDR1 and CDR2: MGHRA, YSYEKL. V lost 0 bases and J 6 bases, leaving 7 bases between the germline ends. CDR3 protein: CASSQERVDTQYF. The CDR3 region has the DNA TGCGCCAGCAGCCAAGAGCGGGTGGATACGCAGTATTTT.

V usage is TRBV4-2 and J usage is TRBJ2-2, with D perhaps matching TRBD1 (6 bases). CDR1 LGHNA and CDR2 YNFKEQ come from the germline V gene. V was shortened by 0 bases and J by 5 bases, with 16 bases between the two germline ends. CDR3 size: 17 residues. CDR3 sequence: CASSQELRQAGTGELFF. The CDR3 nucleotides are TGTGCCAGCAGCCAAGAACTCCGACAGGCAGGAACCGGGGAGCTGTTTTTT.